This TCR beta chain emerged from a study of T cell responses to AZD1222 COVID-19 vaccine. The protocol was immunoSEQ multiplex PCR, while the TCRdb copy is restricted to in-frame clones and leaves out a portion. The data hold 85,000 to 100,000 clones, with 80% to 95% observed a single time. Germline assignment: CDR1 MNHEY and CDR2 SMNVEV (reference sequence). The length of the CDR3 is 15 residues. The germline V and J ends were trimmed by 7 bases and 2 bases, with 15 bases remaining between them. Study-wide results and limits: Distributed over spike, vaccine-associated CD4 TCRs predominated at 160-218 and 743-854. Increases in Spike-specific TCR breadth and depth were seen after two AZD1222 doses.

In regard to this clone: Its antigen is unknown.

The sample consisted of peripheral blood, taken 28 days after the second AZD1222 dose. V gene TRBV27 combines with J gene TRBJ2-4; D uncertain. The origin of this receptor is an adult who received the AZD1222 COVID-19 vaccine. The CDR3 protein is CASKLLGSSKNIQYF. DNA for the CDR3: TGTGCCAGCAAACTCCTGGGGTCTTCCAAAAACATTCAGTACTTC.